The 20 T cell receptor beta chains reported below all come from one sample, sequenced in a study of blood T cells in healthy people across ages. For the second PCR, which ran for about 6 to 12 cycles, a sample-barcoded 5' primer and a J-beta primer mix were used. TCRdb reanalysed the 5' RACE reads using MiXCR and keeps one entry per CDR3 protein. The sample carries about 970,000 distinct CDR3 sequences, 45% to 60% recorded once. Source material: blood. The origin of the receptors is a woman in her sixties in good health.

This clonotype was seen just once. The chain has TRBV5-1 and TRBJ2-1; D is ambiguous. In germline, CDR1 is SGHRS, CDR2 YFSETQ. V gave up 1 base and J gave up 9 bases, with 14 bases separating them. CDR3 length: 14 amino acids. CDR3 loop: CASSLNPESSEQFF. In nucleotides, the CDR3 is TGCGCCAGCAGCTTGAATCCGGAGTCCTCTGAGCAGTTCTTC.

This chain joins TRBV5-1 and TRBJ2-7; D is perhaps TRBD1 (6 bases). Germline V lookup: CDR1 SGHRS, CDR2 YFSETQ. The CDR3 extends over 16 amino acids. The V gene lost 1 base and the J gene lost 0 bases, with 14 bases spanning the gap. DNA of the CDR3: TGCGCCAGCAGCTTGTCGCAGGGGATAAACTCCTACGAGCAGTACTTC. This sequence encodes CASSLSQGINSYEQYF.

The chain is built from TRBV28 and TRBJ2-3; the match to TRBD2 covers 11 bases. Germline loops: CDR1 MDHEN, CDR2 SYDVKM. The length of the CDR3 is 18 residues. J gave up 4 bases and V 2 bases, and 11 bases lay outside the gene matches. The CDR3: CASSLHRLLAGDSDTQYF. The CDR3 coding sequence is TGTGCCAGCAGTTTACATCGGCTACTAGCGGGAGATTCAGATACGCAGTATTTT.

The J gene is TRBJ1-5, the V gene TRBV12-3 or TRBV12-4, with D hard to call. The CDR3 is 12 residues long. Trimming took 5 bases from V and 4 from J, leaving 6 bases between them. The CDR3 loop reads CASSPPNQPQHF. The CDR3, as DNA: TGTGCCAGCAGTCCCCCAAATCAGCCCCAGCATTTT.

CDR3 DNA: TGCGCCAGCAGCTTAGGACACTCGCGGGAGGAAGCTTTCTTT. Its translation is CASSLGHSREEAFF. The rearrangement joins TRBV4-1 to TRBJ1-1; D is possibly TRBD1 (5 bases). CDR3 size: 14 residues. In germline, CDR1 is MGHRA, CDR2 YSYEKL. V lost 5 bases, J lost 8 bases, and 18 bases lay in between.

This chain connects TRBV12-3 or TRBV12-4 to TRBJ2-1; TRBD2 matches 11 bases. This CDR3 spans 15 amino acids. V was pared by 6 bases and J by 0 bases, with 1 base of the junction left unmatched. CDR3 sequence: CASRLAGVSYNEQFF. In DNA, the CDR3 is TGTGCCAGCAGACTAGCGGGAGTCTCCTACAATGAGCAGTTCTTC.

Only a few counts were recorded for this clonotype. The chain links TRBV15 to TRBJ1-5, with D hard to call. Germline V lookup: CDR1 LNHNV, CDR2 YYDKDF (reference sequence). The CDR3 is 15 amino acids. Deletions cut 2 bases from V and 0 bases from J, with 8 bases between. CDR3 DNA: TGTGCCACCAGCAGAACACGGGATAGCAATCAGCCCCAGCATTTT. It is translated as CATSRTRDSNQPQHF. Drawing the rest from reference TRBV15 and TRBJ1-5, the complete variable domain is DAMVIQNPRYQVTQFGKPVTLSCSQTLNHNVMYWYQQKSSQAPKLLFHYYDKDFNNEADTPDNFQSRRPNTSFCFLDIRSPGLGDTAMYLCATSRTRDSNQPQHFGDGTRLSIL.

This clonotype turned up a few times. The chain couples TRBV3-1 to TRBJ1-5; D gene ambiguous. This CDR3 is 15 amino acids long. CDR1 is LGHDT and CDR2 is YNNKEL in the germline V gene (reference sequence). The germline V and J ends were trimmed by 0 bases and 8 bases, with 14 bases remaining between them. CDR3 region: CASSQDVVVGKPQHF. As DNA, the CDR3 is TGTGCCAGCAGCCAAGACGTGGTGGTGGGCAAGCCCCAGCATTTT.

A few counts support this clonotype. CDR3 DNA sequence: TGTGCCAGCAGCTTCGAAGGGGGAAAACTGTTTTTT. Its translation is CASSFEGGKLFF. The V gene is TRBV7-9, the J gene TRBJ1-4; D may be TRBD1 (6 bases). The CDR3 loop spans 12 amino acids. Trimming took 3 bases from V and 10 from J, leaving 9 bases between them. The germline gives CDR1 SEHNR, CDR2 FQNEAQ (reference sequence).

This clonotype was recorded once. The CDR3: CASSYILRVGVGEQFF. CDR3 sequence (DNA): TGTGCCAGCAGTTATATTCTGCGGGTGGGCGTCGGTGAGCAGTTCTTC. V is TRBV27 and J is TRBJ2-1; D possibly corresponds to TRBD2 (5 bases). Between the trimmed V and J ends, which lost 4 bases and 9 bases, there was a span of 22 bases. This CDR3 is built from 16 residues. Germline V gene sequence: CDR1 MNHEY, CDR2 SMNVEV (reference sequence).

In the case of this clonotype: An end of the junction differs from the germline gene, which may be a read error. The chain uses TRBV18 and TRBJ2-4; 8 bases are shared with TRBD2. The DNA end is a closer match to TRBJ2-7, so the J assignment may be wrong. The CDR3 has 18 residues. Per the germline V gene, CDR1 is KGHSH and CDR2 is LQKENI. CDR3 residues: CAGSQGRLASGSSHEQYF. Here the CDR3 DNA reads TGTGCCGGCTCGCAAGGGCGCCTCGCCAGCGGGAGTTCCCACGAGCAGTACTTC.

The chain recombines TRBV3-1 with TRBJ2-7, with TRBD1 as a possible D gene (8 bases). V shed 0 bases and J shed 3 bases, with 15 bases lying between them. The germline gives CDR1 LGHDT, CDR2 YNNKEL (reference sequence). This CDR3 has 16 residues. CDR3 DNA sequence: TGTGCCAGCAGCCAAGACCGGGGGGACAGGCGCTACGAGCAGTACTTC. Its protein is CASSQDRGDRRYEQYF.

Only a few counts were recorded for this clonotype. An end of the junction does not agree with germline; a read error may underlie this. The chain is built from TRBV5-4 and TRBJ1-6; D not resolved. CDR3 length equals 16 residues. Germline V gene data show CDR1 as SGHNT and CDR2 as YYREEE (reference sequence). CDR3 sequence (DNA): TGTGCTAGCAGCTTGGGTCAGGATACCTATAATTCACCCCTCCACTTT. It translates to CASSLGQDTYNSPLHF. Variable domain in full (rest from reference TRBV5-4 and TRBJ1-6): ETGVTQSPTHLIKTRGQQVTLRCSSQSGHNTVSWYQQALGQGPQFIFQYYREEENGRGNFPPRFSGLQFPNYSSELNVNALELDDSALYLCASSLGQDTYNSPLHFGNGTRLTVT.

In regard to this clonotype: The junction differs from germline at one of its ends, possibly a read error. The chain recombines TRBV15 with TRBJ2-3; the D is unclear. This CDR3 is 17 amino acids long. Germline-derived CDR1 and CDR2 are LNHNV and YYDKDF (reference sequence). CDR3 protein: CVTSREVAGTSTDTQYF. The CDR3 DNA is TGTGTCACCAGCAGAGAGGTAGCAGGTACTAGCACAGATACGCAGTATTTT.

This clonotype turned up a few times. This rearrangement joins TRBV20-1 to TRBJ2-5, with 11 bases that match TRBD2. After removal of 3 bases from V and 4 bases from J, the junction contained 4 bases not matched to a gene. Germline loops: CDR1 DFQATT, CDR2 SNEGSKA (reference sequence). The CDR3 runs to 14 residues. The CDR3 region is CSARGTSGGETQYF. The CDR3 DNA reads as TGCAGTGCTAGGGGGACTAGCGGCGGAGAGACCCAGTACTTC.

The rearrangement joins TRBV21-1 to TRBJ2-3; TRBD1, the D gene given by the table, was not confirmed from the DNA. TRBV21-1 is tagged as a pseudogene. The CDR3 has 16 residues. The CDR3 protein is CASSSYPGLASDTQYF. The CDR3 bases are TGTGCCAGCAGCTCCTACCCGGGACTAGCGTCAGATACGCAGTATTTT.

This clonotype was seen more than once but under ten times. CDR3 DNA: TGTGCCAGCAGCTTCGACTACAGGGGCCGACATAACTATGGCTACACCTTC. It translates to CASSFDYRGRHNYGYTF. The V gene is TRBV7-3, the J gene TRBJ1-2; 7 bases are shared with TRBD1. Per germline, CDR1 SGHTA and CDR2 FQGTGA. J was trimmed by 1 base and V by 3 bases; bases with no gene match: 11. CDR3 length equals 17 residues.

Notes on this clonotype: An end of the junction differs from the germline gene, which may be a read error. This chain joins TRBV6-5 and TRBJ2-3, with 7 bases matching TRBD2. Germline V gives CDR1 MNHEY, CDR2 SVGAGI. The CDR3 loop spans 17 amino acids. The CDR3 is CASSSYSGPGGTDTQYF. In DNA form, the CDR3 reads TGTGCCAGCAGTTCCTATAGCGGGCCCGGAGGCACGGATACGCAGTATTTT.

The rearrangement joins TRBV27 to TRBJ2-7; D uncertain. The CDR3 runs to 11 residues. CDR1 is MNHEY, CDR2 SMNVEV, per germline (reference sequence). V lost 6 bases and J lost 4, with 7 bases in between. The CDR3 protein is CASREKYEQYF. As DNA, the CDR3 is TGTGCCAGCAGGGAGAAATACGAGCAGTACTTC.

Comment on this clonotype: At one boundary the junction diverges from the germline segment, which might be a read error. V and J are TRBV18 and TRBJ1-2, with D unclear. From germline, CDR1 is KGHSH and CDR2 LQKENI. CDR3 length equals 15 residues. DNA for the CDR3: TGTGCCAGCTCACCGACGACAAAGCTTAACAATGGCTACACCTTC. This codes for CASSPTTKLNNGYTF.